The 13 T cell receptor beta chains below come from one sample, sequenced in a study of beta chain features in type 1 diabetes (dated by TCRdb to about 2018). Overall study outcomes, separate from this receptor: A moderate but significant shortening of TCRB CDR3 length was observed in type 1 diabetes patients in all four CD4+ subsets.

Libraries were made using the immunoSEQ multiplex PCR assay. The High Capacity cDNA Reverse Transcription Kit was used to reverse transcribe all of the isolated RNA, meaning that expressed TCRB transcripts were what got sequenced. Here the immuneACCESS table is served through TCRdb, limited to in-frame sequences with V and J called. Missing clones are a known gap in these copies; in checked studies unresolved V genes cover under half, and the rest lacks a known reason. This sample gives over 120,000 clones in total; about 13% of them show up just once. The ten most abundant clones make up under 1.5% of the sample. Antigens of these TCRs are unknown. Sequenced material: central memory CD4+ T cells from blood. The receptors come from a man aged 18 to 29 with type 1 diabetes.

This clone was picked up a small number of times. The rearrangement joins TRBV14 to TRBJ2-1, with D possibly called TRBD1 or TRBD2 (5 bases each). Germline loops: CDR1 SGHDN, CDR2 FVKESK. CDR3 size: 17 residues. V was pared by 3 bases and J by 3 bases, with 18 bases between. The CDR3 sequence is CASSHIAGTRRYNEQFF. The CDR3 DNA reads as TGTGCCAGCAGCCATATTGCCGGGACCCGTCGCTACAATGAGCAGTTCTTC.

In this sample, this clone turned up a few times. This chain uses TRBV2 with TRBJ2-3; 10 bases line up with TRBD2. The CDR3 has 15 amino acids. The germline V gene has CDR1 SNHLY and CDR2 FYNNEI. With 6 bases clipped from V and 1 base from J, the junction kept 4 bases outside the gene matches. CDR3 DNA: TGTGCCAGCAGCATCGGGACTAGCGGCACAGATACGCAGTATTTT. Translation gives CASSIGTSGTDTQYF. Using reference TRBV2 and TRBJ2-3 for the parts outside the CDR3, the full variable domain is EPEVTQTPSHQVTQMGQEVILRCVPISNHLYFYWYRQILGQKVEFLVSFYNNEISEKSEIFDDQFSVERPDGSNFTLKIRSTKLEDSAMYFCASSIGTSGTDTQYFGPGTRLTVL.

There are a few counts of this clone. The chain recombines TRBV7-9 with TRBJ1-4, with TRBD1 identical over 8 bases. Per the germline V gene, CDR1 is SEHNR and CDR2 is FQNEAQ (reference sequence). Trimming removed 5 bases from V and 4 bases from J; junction bases left unmatched: 9. This CDR3 has 16 amino acids. CDR3 sequence reads: CASSTGQGQSNEKLFF. CDR3 nucleotides: TGTGCCAGCAGCACCGGACAGGGCCAGAGTAATGAAAAACTGTTTTTT.

This clone was seen a handful of times. The sample contains more than one DNA sequence encoding this CDR3. The gene calls are TRBV30 and TRBJ1-5, with no clear D. The CDR3 has 13 residues. Trimming cost V 3 bases and J 1 base, with 7 bases left between them. From germline, CDR1 is GTSNPN and CDR2 SVGIG (reference sequence). In DNA form, the CDR3 reads TGTGCCTGGAGCGGGAGGAGCAATCAGCCCCAGCATTTT. The encoded protein is CAWSGRSNQPQHF.

This clone was detected a few times. The chain has TRBV5-1 and TRBJ2-2; 8 bases fit TRBD1. V dropped 0 bases and J dropped 4; count of bases not matched to a gene: 2. Germline-derived CDR1 and CDR2 are SGHRS and YFSETQ. The CDR3 runs 15 residues. CDR3 region: CASSLADRGTGELFF. Here the CDR3 DNA reads TGCGCCAGCAGCTTGGCCGACAGGGGCACCGGGGAGCTGTTTTTT.

This clone was picked up a small number of times. The chain carries TRBV28 and TRBJ1-6; D possibly corresponds to TRBD1 (5 bases). Germline loops: CDR1 MDHEN, CDR2 SYDVKM. V was pared by 6 bases and J by 10 bases, with 16 bases between. The CDR3 length is 14 residues. Here the CDR3 reads CASRKRGENSPLHF. CDR3 sequence (DNA): TGTGCCAGCAGGAAAAGGGGAGAAAACTCACCCCTCCACTTT. Filled out from reference TRBV28 and TRBJ1-6, the complete variable domain reads DVKVTQSSRYLVKRTGEKVFLECVQDMDHENMFWYRQDPGLGLRLIYFSYDVKMKEKGDIPEGYSVSREKKERFSLILESASTNQTSMYLCASRKRGENSPLHFGNGTRLTVT.

J is TRBJ2-5 and V is TRBV28; D perhaps matches TRBD1 (5 bases). The length of the CDR3 is 12 residues. With 2 bases removed from V and 6 bases from J, the gap between germline ends came to 7 bases. The germline V gene encodes CDR1 MDHEN and CDR2 SYDVKM. CDR3 amino acids: CASSLGAKTQYF. Here the CDR3 DNA reads TGTGCCAGCAGTTTAGGGGCCAAGACCCAGTACTTC. The variable domain in full, with the rest retrieved from reference TRBV28 and TRBJ2-5, is DVKVTQSSRYLVKRTGEKVFLECVQDMDHENMFWYRQDPGLGLRLIYFSYDVKMKEKGDIPEGYSVSREKKERFSLILESASTNQTSMYLCASSLGAKTQYFGPGTRLLVL.

The chain recombines TRBV30 with TRBJ2-3; 12 positions match TRBD2. The V and J ends lost 5 bases and 2 bases, in that order; junction bases with no gene match: 2. Germline V gene sequence: CDR1 GTSNPN, CDR2 SVGIG (reference sequence). The length of the CDR3 is 14 residues. The CDR3 is CAWGLAGTTDTQYF. CDR3 sequence (DNA): TGTGCCTGGGGACTAGCGGGGACCACAGATACGCAGTATTTT. Together with reference TRBV30 and TRBJ2-3, the CDR3 gives the full variable domain: SQTIHQWPATLVQPVGSPLSLECTVEGTSNPNLYWYRQAAGRGLQLLFYSVGIGQISSEVPQNLSASRPQDRQFILSSKKLLLSDSGFYLCAWGLAGTTDTQYFGPGTRLTVL.

As concerns this clone: Being one base from a much bigger clone, this may be a read error. The chain recombines TRBV5-6 with TRBJ1-5, with D unresolved. CDR3 length: 15 residues. Germline V CDR1 and CDR2: SGHDT, YYEEEE. As DNA, the CDR3 is TGTCCCAGCAGCTCACTCGGACGGGAGAATCAGCCCCAGCATTTT. Amino acids: CPSSSLGRENQPQHF.

This clone was seen repeatedly, ten times or more. The chain has TRBV7-2 and TRBJ2-7, with D tentatively TRBD1 (5 bases). The CDR3 is 14 residues long. Germline values: CDR1 SGHTA, CDR2 FQGNSA. Trimming left V 0 bases short and J 5 bases short, with 11 bases between. CDR3 nucleotide sequence: TGTGCCAGCAGCTTAGCGGCCAGGGTCCACGAGCAGTACTTC. As protein: CASSLAARVHEQYF.

The CDR3 DNA is TGTGCCAGCTCAACTTCGACAGAGAACTCCTACAATGAGCAGTTCTTC. It encodes CASSTSTENSYNEQFF. The V gene is TRBV18, the J gene TRBJ2-1; TRBD1 might be the D (5 bases). Germline V lookup: CDR1 KGHSH, CDR2 LQKENI. The CDR3 contains 16 residues. V lost 5 bases and J 0 bases, leaving 14 bases between the germline ends.

The chain combines TRBV7-2 with TRBJ1-4; the match to TRBD1 covers 10 bases. The CDR3 is made up of 14 amino acids. Germline V gene sequence: CDR1 SGHTA, CDR2 FQGNSA. V lost 5 bases, J lost 7 bases, and 4 bases stayed unmatched. The CDR3 DNA sequence: TGTGCCAGCAGCAGGACAGGGGGAAGTGAAAAACTGTTTTTT. It codes for CASSRTGGSEKLFF. Using reference TRBV7-2 and TRBJ1-4 for the parts outside the CDR3, the full variable domain is GAGVSQSPSNKVTEKGKDVELRCDPISGHTALYWYRQSLGQGLEFLIYFQGNSAPDKSGLPSDRFSAERTGGSVSTLTIQRTQQEDSAVYLCASSRTGGSEKLFFGSGTQLSVL.

This clone was seen a handful of times. In the same sample, other DNA sequences code for this CDR3. The chain employs TRBV5-1 and TRBJ1-1; D not resolved. The CDR3 length is 11 residues. Trimming left V 8 bases short and J 2 bases short, with 7 bases between. The V gene's germline CDR1 is SGHRS and CDR2 YFSETQ. CDR3 nucleotides: TGCGCCAGTTCAAGCAACACTGAAGCTTTCTTT. Its protein is CASSSNTEAFF.